These 16 T cell receptor beta chains were sequenced from one sample in a study of technical replicates of blood from a few donors. Assay used: immunoSEQ multiplex PCR; TCRdb lists only in-frame clones, some missing. The repertoire holds 75,000 to 100,000 clones, with roughly 94% as singletons. Sequencing used T cells isolated from PBMCs. The receptors were sampled from a human donor in good health.

This sequence joins TRBV9 and TRBJ2-2, with TRBD2 identical over 11 bases. The ends lost 2 bases at V and 3 bases at J; junction bases unmatched: 9. Germline V gives CDR1 SGDLS, CDR2 YYNGEE. There are 18 residues in the CDR3. The CDR3 protein is CASSVDSSGGLYTGELFF. CDR3 coding DNA: TGTGCCAGCAGCGTTGACTCTAGCGGGGGGCTATACACCGGGGAGCTGTTTTTT. Looking up the rest from reference TRBV9 and TRBJ2-2 gives the full variable domain: DSGVTQTPKHLITATGQRVTLRCSPRSGDLSVYWYQQSLDQGLQFLIQYYNGEERAKGNILERFSAQQFPDLHSELNLSSLELGDSALYFCASSVDSSGGLYTGELFFGEGSRLTVL.

V is TRBV6-1 and J is TRBJ1-6; TRBD1 is a possible D gene (5 bases). V was clipped by 3 bases and J by 8 bases, with 17 bases between them. Germline V gene data show CDR1 as MNHNS and CDR2 as SASEGT. The CDR3 has 16 amino acids. For the CDR3, the DNA is TGTGCCAGCAGTGACCGGGAGGGACTGTTGGATTCACCCCTCCACTTT. Its translation is CASSDREGLLDSPLHF.

The V call is TRBV6-6, the J call TRBJ1-1; D is unresolved. Germline V gene lookup returns CDR1 MNHNY and CDR2 SVGAGI (reference sequence). V was pared by 8 bases and J by 0 bases, with 4 bases between. The CDR3 spans 11 residues. The CDR3, as DNA: TGTGCCAGCTCCATGAACACTGAAGCTTTCTTT. Its translation is CASSMNTEAFF.

The gene calls are TRBV11-2 and TRBJ2-5, with 7 bases matching TRBD1. CDR1 and CDR2 from the germline V gene are SGHAT and FQNNGV. There are 15 residues in the CDR3. V shed 2 bases, J shed 7 bases, and the junction held 10 bases outside the gene matches. The CDR3: CASSLTGTAGSTQYF. The CDR3 DNA sequence: TGTGCCAGCAGCTTAACCGGGACAGCTGGGTCGACCCAGTACTTC.

V gene TRBV6-5 combines with J gene TRBJ2-1; no clear D gene. The germline V and J ends were trimmed by 6 bases and 8 bases, with 11 bases remaining between them. Per germline, CDR1 MNHEY and CDR2 SVGAGI. The CDR3 runs to 12 residues. CDR3 bases: TGTGCCAGCAGGGGCGCCCCGGATGAGCAGTTCTTC. As protein: CASRGAPDEQFF.

The CDR3 spells CASSARTGPYEQYF. CDR3 nucleotide sequence: TGTGCCAGCAGTGCTAGGACAGGGCCCTACGAGCAGTACTTC. The chain uses TRBV6-1 and TRBJ2-7, with 8 bases lining up with TRBD1. CDR3 length: 14 amino acids. Germline values: CDR1 MNHNS, CDR2 SASEGT. V lost 4 bases to trimming and J lost 2 bases; unmatched junction nucleotides: 4.

The V and J genes are TRBV4-2 and TRBJ2-7, with TRBD2 matching over 8 bases. The J segment lost 3 bases and the V segment lost 1 base, leaving 5 bases of the junction unmatched. CDR1 is LGHNA and CDR2 is YNFKEQ in the germline V gene. The CDR3 extends over 15 amino acids. In DNA, the CDR3 is TGTGCCAGCAGCCAAGGGGGACTAGTTTTCTACGAGCAGTACTTC. This translates into CASSQGGLVFYEQYF.

This chain uses TRBV5-6 with TRBJ2-2, with TRBD2 identical over 10 bases. The CDR3 contains 17 residues. CDR1 is SGHDT, CDR2 YYEEEE, per germline. The V gene end was trimmed by 2 bases and the J gene end by 6 bases; junction bases not matched to a gene: 10. The CDR3 DNA follows: TGTGCCAGCAGCTTTGGTCCTAGCGGGAGTAGGGCCGGGGAGCTGTTTTTT. It is translated as CASSFGPSGSRAGELFF.

The gene calls are TRBV6-5 and TRBJ2-7, with 9 bases identical to TRBD2. With 6 bases clipped from V and 6 bases from J, the junction kept 9 bases outside the gene matches. CDR3 length: 14 residues. Per germline, CDR1 MNHEY and CDR2 SVGAGI. CDR3 coding DNA: TGTGCCAGCAGGGGTAGCGGGAGTCCCGGCGAGCAGTACTTC. Its translation is CASRGSGSPGEQYF.

This clone showed up just once. The J gene is TRBJ2-7, the V gene TRBV10-1, with D possibly TRBD1 on 6 matching bases. V dropped 6 bases and J dropped 1 base, with 10 bases sitting between them. Germline assignment: CDR1 WNHNN and CDR2 SYGVQD (reference sequence). This CDR3 comprises 13 residues. For the CDR3, the DNA is TGCGCCAGCAGCAAAACAGGGTCCTACGAGCAGTACTTC. This encodes CASSKTGSYEQYF.

The gene calls are TRBV11-2 and TRBJ2-7; D is unclear. Germline-derived CDR1 and CDR2 are SGHAT and FQNNGV. The CDR3 contains 17 residues. V was pared by 8 bases and J by 2 bases, with 25 bases between. The CDR3 DNA sequence: TGTGCCAGCGGCCCCACCCCCCGCCGAAAGAACACCTACGAGCAGTACTTC. Protein product: CASGPTPRRKNTYEQYF.

This chain links TRBV7-9 with TRBJ2-5, with TRBD1 identical over 8 bases. The V segment lost 5 bases and the J segment 7 bases; nucleotides outside the gene matches: 15. Germline assignment: CDR1 SEHNR and CDR2 FQNEAQ (reference sequence). CDR3 length: 16 amino acids. CDR3 in amino acids: CASSARQGPGEGTQYF. For the CDR3, the DNA is TGTGCCAGCAGCGCCCGACAGGGGCCGGGTGAGGGGACCCAGTACTTC.

The rearrangement joins TRBV12-5 to TRBJ1-1; 7 bases match TRBD1. With V trimmed by 6 bases and J by 1 base, 11 bases remained unmatched. The CDR3 length is 16 residues. The germline CDR1 and CDR2 sequences are LGHNT and FRNRAP. The CDR3 DNA is TGTGCTAGTGGCCTGATACTCGGACAGGCGAACACTGAAGCTTTCTTT. Encoded protein: CASGLILGQANTEAFF.

The chain is built from TRBV25-1 and TRBJ2-1, with 7 bases aligning to TRBD2. With V trimmed by 6 bases and J by 9 bases, 8 bases remained unmatched. CDR3 size: 13 residues. Germline lookup yields CDR1 MGHDK and CDR2 SYGVNS. CDR3 sequence: CASRLGGGGEQFF. CDR3 sequence (DNA): TGTGCCAGCAGACTCGGCGGGGGTGGTGAGCAGTTCTTC.

The genes are TRBV10-1 and TRBJ1-3, with unresolved D. Germline lookup yields CDR1 WNHNN and CDR2 SYGVQD (reference sequence). Trimming removed 0 bases at V and 0 bases at J, with 9 bases between. The CDR3 has 16 amino acids. CDR3 sequence: CASSESEEGSGNTIYF. In DNA, the CDR3 is TGCGCCAGCAGTGAGTCGGAGGAAGGCTCTGGAAACACCATATATTTT.

The gene calls are TRBV4-1 and TRBJ2-3, with D unresolved. Germline V gene sequence: CDR1 MGHRA, CDR2 YSYEKL. With 4 bases removed from V and 3 bases from J, the gap between germline ends came to 8 bases. This CDR3 comprises 13 residues. The CDR3 DNA reads TGCGCCAGCAGCCTTGGAGCAACAGATACGCAGTATTTT. Amino acid sequence: CASSLGATDTQYF.